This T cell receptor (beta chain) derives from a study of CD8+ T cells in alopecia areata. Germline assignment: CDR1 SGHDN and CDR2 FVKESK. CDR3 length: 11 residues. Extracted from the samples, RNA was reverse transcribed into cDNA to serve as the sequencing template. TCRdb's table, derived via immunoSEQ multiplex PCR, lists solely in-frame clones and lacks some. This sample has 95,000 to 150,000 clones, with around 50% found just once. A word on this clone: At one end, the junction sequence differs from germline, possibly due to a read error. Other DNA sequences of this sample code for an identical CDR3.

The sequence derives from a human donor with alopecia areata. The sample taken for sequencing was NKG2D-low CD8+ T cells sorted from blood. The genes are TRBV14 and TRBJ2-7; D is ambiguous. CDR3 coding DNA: TGTGCAAGCAGCCATTTGGACCAGCAGTACTTC. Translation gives CASSHLDQQYF.